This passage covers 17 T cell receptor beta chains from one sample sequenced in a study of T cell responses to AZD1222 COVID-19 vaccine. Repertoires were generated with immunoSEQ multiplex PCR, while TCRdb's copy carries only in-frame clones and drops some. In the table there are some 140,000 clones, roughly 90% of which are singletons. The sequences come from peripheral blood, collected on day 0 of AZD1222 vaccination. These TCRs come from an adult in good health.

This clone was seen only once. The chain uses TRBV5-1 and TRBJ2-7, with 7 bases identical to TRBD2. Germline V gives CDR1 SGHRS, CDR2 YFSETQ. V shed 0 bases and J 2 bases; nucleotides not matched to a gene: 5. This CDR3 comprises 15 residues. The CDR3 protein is CASSLELAAAYEQYF. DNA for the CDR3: TGCGCCAGCAGCTTGGAGCTAGCGGCCGCCTACGAGCAGTACTTC.

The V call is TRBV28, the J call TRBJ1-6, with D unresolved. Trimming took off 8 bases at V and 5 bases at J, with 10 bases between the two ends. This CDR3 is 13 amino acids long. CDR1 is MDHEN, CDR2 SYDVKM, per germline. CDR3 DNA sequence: TGTGCCAGCCGGTCGGCGGATAATTCACCCCTCCACTTT. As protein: CASRSADNSPLHF.

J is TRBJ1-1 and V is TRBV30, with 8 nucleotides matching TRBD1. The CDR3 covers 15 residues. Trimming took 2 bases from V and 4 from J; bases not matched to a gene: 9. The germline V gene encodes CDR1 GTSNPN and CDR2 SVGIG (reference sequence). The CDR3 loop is CAWSSLYRGATEAFF. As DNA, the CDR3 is TGTGCCTGGAGTAGCCTTTACAGGGGGGCCACTGAAGCTTTCTTT.

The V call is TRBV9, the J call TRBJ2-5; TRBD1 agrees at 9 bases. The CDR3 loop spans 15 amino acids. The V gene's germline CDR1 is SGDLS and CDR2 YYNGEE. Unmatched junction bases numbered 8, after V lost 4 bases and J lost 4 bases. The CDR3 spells CASSPGTGWGETQYF. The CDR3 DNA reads TGTGCCAGCAGCCCCGGGACAGGGTGGGGAGAGACCCAGTACTTC.

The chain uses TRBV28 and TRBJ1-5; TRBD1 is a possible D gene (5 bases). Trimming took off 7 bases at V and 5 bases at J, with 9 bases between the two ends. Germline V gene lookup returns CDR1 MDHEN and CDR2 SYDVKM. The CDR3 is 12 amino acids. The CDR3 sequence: CASKLGDQPQHF. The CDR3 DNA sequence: TGTGCCAGCAAACTGGGGGATCAGCCCCAGCATTTT.

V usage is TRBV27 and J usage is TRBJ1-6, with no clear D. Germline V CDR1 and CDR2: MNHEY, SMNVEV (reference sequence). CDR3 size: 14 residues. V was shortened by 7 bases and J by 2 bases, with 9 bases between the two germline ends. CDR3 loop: CASKREPYNSPLHF. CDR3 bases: TGTGCCAGCAAAAGGGAACCCTATAATTCACCCCTCCACTTT.

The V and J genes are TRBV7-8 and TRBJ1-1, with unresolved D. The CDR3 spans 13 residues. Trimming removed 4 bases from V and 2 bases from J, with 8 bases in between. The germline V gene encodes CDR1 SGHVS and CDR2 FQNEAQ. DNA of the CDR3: TGTGCCAGCAGCTCCCGTCTCAACACTGAAGCTTTCTTT. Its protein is CASSSRLNTEAFF.

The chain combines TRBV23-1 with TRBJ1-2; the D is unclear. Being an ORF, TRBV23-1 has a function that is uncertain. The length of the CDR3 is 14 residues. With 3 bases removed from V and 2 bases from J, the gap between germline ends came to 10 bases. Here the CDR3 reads CASSQRLGNYGYTF. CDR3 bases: TGCGCCAGCAGTCAGAGGTTAGGGAACTATGGCTACACCTTC.

This CDR3 reads CASSLTGGWDEKLFF. The DNA for the CDR3 is TGTGCCAGCAGCTTAACAGGGGGCTGGGATGAAAAACTGTTTTTT. The V call is TRBV11-1, the J call TRBJ1-4, with TRBD1 identical over 9 bases. V shed 2 bases, J shed 6 bases, and the junction held 4 bases outside the gene matches. CDR3 length: 15 residues. CDR1 and CDR2 (germline): SGHAT, FQDESV (reference sequence).

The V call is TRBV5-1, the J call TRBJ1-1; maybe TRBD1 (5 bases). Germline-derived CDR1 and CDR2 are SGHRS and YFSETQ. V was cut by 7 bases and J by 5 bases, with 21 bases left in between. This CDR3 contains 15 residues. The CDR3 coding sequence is TGCGCCAGCCAACTCATCACTACGGGGGTAACTGAAGCTTTCTTT. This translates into CASQLITTGVTEAFF.

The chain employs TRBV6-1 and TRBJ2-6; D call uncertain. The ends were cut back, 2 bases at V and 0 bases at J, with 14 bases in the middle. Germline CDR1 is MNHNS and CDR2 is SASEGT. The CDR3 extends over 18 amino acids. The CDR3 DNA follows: TGTGCCAGCAGTGAATTTGGCAGAACGAGCTCTGGGGCCAACGTCCTGACTTTC. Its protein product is CASSEFGRTSSGANVLTF.

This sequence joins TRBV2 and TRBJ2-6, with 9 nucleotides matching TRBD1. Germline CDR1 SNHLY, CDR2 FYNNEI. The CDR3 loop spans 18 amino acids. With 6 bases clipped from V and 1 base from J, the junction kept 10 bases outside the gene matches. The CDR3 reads CASRKLGTGFSGANVLTF. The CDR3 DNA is TGTGCCAGCAGGAAGCTGGGGACAGGGTTTTCTGGGGCCAACGTCCTGACTTTC.

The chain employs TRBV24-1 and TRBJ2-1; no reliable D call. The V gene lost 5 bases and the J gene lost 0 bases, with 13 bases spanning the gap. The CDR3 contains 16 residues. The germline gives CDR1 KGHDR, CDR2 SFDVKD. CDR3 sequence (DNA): TGTGCCACCAGTGCGCTCCATCCTACCTCCTACAATGAGCAGTTCTTC. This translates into CATSALHPTSYNEQFF.

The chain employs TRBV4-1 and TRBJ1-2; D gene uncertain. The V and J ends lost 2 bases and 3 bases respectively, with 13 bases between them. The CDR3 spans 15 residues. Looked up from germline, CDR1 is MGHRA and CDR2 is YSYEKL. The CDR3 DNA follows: TGCGCCAGCAGCCAATCCGTCGGGGAGGACTATGGCTACACCTTC. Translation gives CASSQSVGEDYGYTF.

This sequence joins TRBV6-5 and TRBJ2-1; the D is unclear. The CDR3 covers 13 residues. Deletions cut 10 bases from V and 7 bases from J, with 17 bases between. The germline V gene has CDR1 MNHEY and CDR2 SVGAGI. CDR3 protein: CAIFDSPRNEQFF. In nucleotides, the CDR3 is TGTGCCATCTTTGACTCTCCCCGTAATGAGCAGTTCTTC.

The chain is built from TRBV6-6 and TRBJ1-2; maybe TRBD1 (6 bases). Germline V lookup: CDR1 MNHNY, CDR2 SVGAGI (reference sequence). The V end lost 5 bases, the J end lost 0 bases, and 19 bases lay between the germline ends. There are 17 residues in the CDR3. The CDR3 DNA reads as TGTGCCAGCAGTCCCCGGGACACTCTGGGGACTAACTATGGCTACACCTTC. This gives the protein CASSPRDTLGTNYGYTF.

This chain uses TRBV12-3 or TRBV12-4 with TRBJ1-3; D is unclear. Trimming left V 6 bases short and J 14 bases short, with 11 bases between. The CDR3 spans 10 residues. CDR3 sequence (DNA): TGTGCCAGCAGAAACCGGGTCTTATATTTT. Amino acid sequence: CASRNRVLYF.